The 24 T cell receptor beta chains below all came from one sample that was sequenced in a study of post-analysis software for immune sequencing data. Overall study results and limits: Patients carried 4 or 5 TRBV segments more frequently than controls did, and TRBV5-6, TRBV5-1 and TRBV20-1 were among them.

These receptors' antigens are unknown. Sequencing libraries made from TCR beta cDNA carried unique molecular identifiers. One entry per CDR3 protein results from TCRdb running MiXCR on the PCR reads. The sample carries hundreds of thousands of distinct CDR3 sequences, around 50% recorded once. Sequenced: blood. These receptors were taken from a girl aged 5-17 years with multiple sclerosis.

There are a few counts of this clonotype. The V gene is TRBV5-1, the J gene TRBJ2-1; TRBD1 matches 8 bases. Germline assignment: CDR1 SGHRS and CDR2 YFSETQ. The CDR3 loop spans 13 amino acids. After removal of 3 bases from V and 6 bases from J, the junction contained 2 bases not matched to a gene. DNA of the CDR3: TGCGCCAGCAGCTCGGACAGGGCCAATGAGCAGTTCTTC. Amino acid sequence: CASSSDRANEQFF.

The rearrangement links TRBV20-1 to TRBJ2-5; D perhaps matches TRBD2 (5 bases). The germline V and J ends were trimmed by 3 bases and 4 bases, with 15 bases remaining between them. The V gene's germline CDR1 is DFQATT and CDR2 SNEGSKA (reference sequence). This CDR3 is 14 amino acids long. CDR3 amino acids: CSARVLVSGETQYF. The CDR3 nucleotides are TGCAGTGCTAGGGTTCTAGTGAGCGGAGAGACCCAGTACTTC.

V gene TRBV6-5 combines with J gene TRBJ2-2, with D tentatively TRBD2 (5 bases). The CDR3 is made up of 13 amino acids. Germline CDR1 and CDR2: MNHEY and SVGAGI. V was trimmed by 6 bases and J by 4 bases, leaving 9 bases between them. The CDR3: CASRLLGTGELFF. The CDR3 DNA reads as TGTGCCAGCAGGCTACTAGGCACCGGGGAGCTGTTTTTT.

The rearrangement uses TRBV20-1 and TRBJ2-1, with D maybe TRBD2 (6 bases). There are 14 residues in the CDR3. From germline, CDR1 is DFQATT and CDR2 SNEGSKA (reference sequence). The germline V and J ends were trimmed by 7 bases and 1 base, with 14 bases remaining between them. CDR3 coding DNA: TGCAGTGTTCGCGGGGAGAAATCCTACAATGAGCAGTTCTTC. Translated, it gives CSVRGEKSYNEQFF.

This clonotype has only a few counts. The rearrangement links TRBV6-5 to TRBJ2-7, with a tentative D call TRBD1 (6 bases). V was pared by 6 bases and J by 2 bases, with 11 bases between. The length of the CDR3 is 13 residues. Germline lookup yields CDR1 MNHEY and CDR2 SVGAGI. The CDR3 region is CASRLGQTYEQYF. In nucleotides, the CDR3 is TGTGCCAGCAGGTTAGGACAGACCTACGAGCAGTACTTC.

This clonotype has just a few counts. The chain couples TRBV20-1 to TRBJ1-1; weak D call: TRBD1 (5 bases). Trimming took 3 bases from V and 4 from J, leaving 12 bases between them. Germline V gene data show CDR1 as DFQATT and CDR2 as SNEGSKA (reference sequence). The CDR3 loop spans 13 amino acids. The CDR3 nucleotides are TGCAGTGCTAGGGGGGAGCGGACCACTGAAGCTTTCTTT. Protein sequence: CSARGERTTEAFF.

The chain combines TRBV7-9 with TRBJ1-1, with 9 positions matching TRBD1. CDR1 is SEHNR, CDR2 FQNEAQ, per germline (reference sequence). CDR3 length: 15 amino acids. Unmatched junction bases numbered 11, after V lost 4 bases and J lost 8 bases. CDR3 DNA: TGTGCCAGCAGCTCCACAGGGGGCGCGGGGAAAGAAGCTTTCTTT. Its translation: CASSSTGGAGKEAFF. The full variable domain, rest sourced from reference TRBV7-9 and TRBJ1-1, is DTGVSQNPRHKITKRGQNVTFRCDPISEHNRLYWYRQTLGQGPEFLTYFQNEAQLEKSRLLSDRFSAERPKGSFSTLEIQRTEQGDSAMYLCASSSTGGAGKEAFFGQGTRLTVV.

J is TRBJ2-5 and V is TRBV6-1, with a tentative D call TRBD2 (5 bases). With 6 bases removed from V and 8 bases from J, the gap between germline ends came to 16 bases. The CDR3 is 13 residues long. CDR1 and CDR2 from the germline V gene are MNHNS and SASEGT. DNA for the CDR3: TGTGCCAGCAGCACCGCGGGCGGAGGAACCCAGTACTTC. Its protein product is CASSTAGGGTQYF.

In its sample, this clonotype was seen a few times. This rearrangement joins TRBV20-1 to TRBJ2-5, with D uncertain. With the DNA end fitting TRBJ2-7 better, the J assignment may be wrong. The CDR3 contains 10 residues. CDR1 and CDR2 from the germline V gene are DFQATT and SNEGSKA (reference sequence). The CDR3 here is CSAYRVEQYF. Here the CDR3 DNA reads TGCAGTGCTTATAGGGTCGAGCAGTACTTC.

The chain joins TRBV10-3 to TRBJ1-1, with D perhaps TRBD1 (6 bases). Per the germline V gene, CDR1 is ENHRY and CDR2 is SYGVKD. CDR3 length: 14 amino acids. The ends were cut back, 2 bases at V and 4 bases at J, with 11 bases in the middle. CDR3 DNA: TGTGCCATCAGTGAGGGGTACAGGGCCACTGAAGCTTTCTTT. Its translation is CAISEGYRATEAFF.

The J gene is TRBJ2-1, the V gene TRBV12-3 or TRBV12-4; 9 positions agree with TRBD2. This CDR3 spans 14 amino acids. V lost 8 bases, J lost 3 bases, and 5 bases stayed unmatched. CDR3 nucleotides: TGTGCCAGCCGAATAGCGGGAGTCTACAATGAGCAGTTCTTC. It specifies CASRIAGVYNEQFF.

This clonotype was picked up a small number of times. The rearrangement links TRBV6-6 to TRBJ2-4; weak D call: TRBD2 (5 bases). Germline V lookup: CDR1 MNHNY, CDR2 SVGAGI (reference sequence). CDR3 length equals 16 residues. V dropped 5 bases and J dropped 13 bases, with 27 bases sitting between them. The CDR3 nucleotides read TGTGCCAGCAGTCCGGGGTTACAAACAATCTACAATGAGCAGTACTTC. It encodes CASSPGLQTIYNEQYF.

The chain carries TRBV5-1 and TRBJ2-1; 10 nucleotides agree with TRBD1. Germline V gene sequence: CDR1 SGHRS, CDR2 YFSETQ. This CDR3 has 15 amino acids. The junction had 7 bases not matched to a gene; V was cut back by 2 bases and J by 8 bases. The CDR3 sequence: CASSLLGQGFDEQFF. DNA for the CDR3: TGCGCCAGCAGCTTATTGGGACAGGGGTTCGATGAGCAGTTCTTC.

This chain connects TRBV5-1 to TRBJ2-1; 11 nucleotides match TRBD2. This CDR3 contains 17 residues. Trimming removed 0 bases from V and 3 bases from J; junction bases left unmatched: 5. Germline V gene sequence: CDR1 SGHRS, CDR2 YFSETQ. DNA of the CDR3: TGCGCCAGCAGCTTGGTAACCGGGACTAGCGGCTACAATGAGCAGTTCTTC. Its protein is CASSLVTGTSGYNEQFF.

The gene calls are TRBV5-1 and TRBJ2-3; 7 bases are shared with TRBD2. Looked up from germline, CDR1 is SGHRS and CDR2 is YFSETQ. The CDR3 has 17 residues. V trimming: 3 bases; J trimming: 1 base; junction bases outside the gene matches: 11. The CDR3 loop is CASSSLLAGLRTDTQYF. The CDR3 DNA sequence: TGCGCCAGCAGCTCCTTACTGGCGGGACTACGCACAGATACGCAGTATTTT.

This clonotype was counted only a few times. The rearrangement joins TRBV20-1 to TRBJ2-7; the D gene is possibly TRBD1 (6 bases). Germline values: CDR1 DFQATT, CDR2 SNEGSKA (reference sequence). This CDR3 is built from 15 residues. Trimming left V 1 base short and J 1 base short, with 14 bases between. The CDR3 bases are TGCAGTGCTAGAGGCGTTGGTCAGGGGTCCTACGAGCAGTACTTC. Residues: CSARGVGQGSYEQYF.

The chain joins TRBV18 to TRBJ1-2; the match to TRBD1 covers 8 bases. Germline V CDR1 and CDR2: KGHSH, LQKENI. Germline trimming cut 3 bases from V and 6 bases from J; bases unmatched to any gene: 3. This CDR3 comprises 13 residues. The CDR3 DNA is TGTGCCAGCTCACCGGGACAGGCAGATGGCTACACCTTC. It yields the protein CASSPGQADGYTF.

The chain carries TRBV7-3 and TRBJ2-1; D remains ambiguous. CDR3 length equals 15 residues. Deletions cut 3 bases from V and 0 bases from J, with 9 bases between. Germline CDR1 and CDR2: SGHTA and FQGTGA. In nucleotides, the CDR3 is TGTGCCAGCAGCTTCGTCACGGACTCCTACAATGAGCAGTTCTTC. Translated: CASSFVTDSYNEQFF. The full variable domain, in which reference TRBV7-3 and TRBJ2-1 provide the parts outside the CDR3, is GAGVSQTPSNKVTEKGKYVELRCDPISGHTALYWYRQSLGQGPEFLIYFQGTGAADDSGLPNDRFFAVRPEGSVSTLKIQRTERGDSAVYLCASSFVTDSYNEQFFGPGTRLTVL.

This chain uses TRBV7-6 with TRBJ2-1; TRBD2 might be the D (6 bases). Trimming removed 5 bases from V and 4 bases from J, with 15 bases in between. Germline-derived CDR1 and CDR2 are SGHVS and FNYEAQ. The CDR3 has 15 residues. The CDR3 DNA reads TGTGCCAGCAGCCGGGAGTCCGGCTGGTACAATGAGCAGTTCTTC. The encoded protein is CASSRESGWYNEQFF.

This clonotype appeared a few times. The chain combines TRBV6-1 with TRBJ1-5, with D unclear. CDR1 is MNHNS, CDR2 SASEGT, per germline. The CDR3 is made up of 14 amino acids. Trimming stripped 8 bases from V and 2 bases from J, with 13 bases between. CDR3 DNA: TGTGCCAGCCTCGTAGGGCTGGGCAATCAGCCCCAGCATTTT. As protein: CASLVGLGNQPQHF.

This chain uses TRBV5-1 with TRBJ2-5; no clear D gene. Germline loops: CDR1 SGHRS, CDR2 YFSETQ. V was trimmed by 0 bases and J by 1 base, leaving 10 bases between them. The length of the CDR3 is 15 residues. DNA of the CDR3: TGCGCCAGCAGCTTGGGGTCGACGACCCAAGAGACCCAGTACTTC. It codes for CASSLGSTTQETQYF.

This sequence joins TRBV21-1 and TRBJ2-7; TRBD1, the table's D call, lacks a check against the DNA. TRBV21-1 is a pseudogene. The CDR3 has 14 residues. The CDR3: CASSNPDTFYEQYF. CDR3 DNA sequence: TGTGCCAGCAGCAACCCGGACACCTTCTACGAGCAGTACTTC.

The chain has TRBV12-3 or TRBV12-4 and TRBJ1-1; 8 positions agree with TRBD1. CDR3 length: 15 amino acids. Germline trimming cut 0 bases from V and 1 base from J; bases unmatched to any gene: 1. CDR3 coding DNA: TGTGCCAGCAGTTTAGCCGGACAGGGGAACACTGAAGCTTTCTTT. Translated, it gives CASSLAGQGNTEAFF.

V usage is TRBV6-6 and J usage is TRBJ2-5, with unresolved D. Between the trimmed V and J ends, which lost 7 bases and 2 bases, there was a span of 17 bases. The CDR3 contains 15 residues. The germline gives CDR1 MNHNY, CDR2 SVGAGI (reference sequence). CDR3 sequence (DNA): TGTGCCAGCACCGAAACCGTGAGGCAGCAAGAGACCCAGTACTTC. This sequence encodes CASTETVRQQETQYF.